This T cell receptor beta chain comes out of a study of cytomegalovirus exposure and HLA in healthy donors. V lost 2 bases to trimming and J lost 2 bases; unmatched junction nucleotides: 9. The CDR3 is 17 amino acids. The germline CDR1 and CDR2 sequences are SGHDT and YYEEEE. Of note for this clone: Its specificity is not known.

Study results and limitations: Links to common viral pathogens appeared, in a later analysis, for several of the most significant clusters. Researchers reported that a few CMV-associated chains were confirmed in vitro as CMV antigen-specific.

It was with 60 Vbeta and 13 Jbeta primers that the PCR ran. Clones were sequenced by immunoSEQ multiplex PCR, and TCRdb holds only the in-frame ones, with some missing. Of about 130,000 clones in the sample, 75% to 85% are singletons; the top ten hold over 4.5%. The sequenced sample was PBMCs. The rearrangement uses TRBV5-6 and TRBJ2-3, with 9 bases that match TRBD2. The receptor comes from a woman in her forties in good health and CMV-seropositive. CDR3 bases: TGTGCCAGCAGCTTTACTAGCGGGCGATTTTACACAGATACGCAGTATTTT. It is translated as CASSFTSGRFYTDTQYF. The variable domain in full, with the rest retrieved from reference TRBV5-6 and TRBJ2-3, is DAGVTQSPTHLIKTRGQQVTLRCSPKSGHDTVSWYQQALGQGPQFIFQYYEEEERQRGNFPDRFSGHQFPNYSSELNVNALLLGDSALYLCASSFTSGRFYTDTQYFGPGTRLTVL.